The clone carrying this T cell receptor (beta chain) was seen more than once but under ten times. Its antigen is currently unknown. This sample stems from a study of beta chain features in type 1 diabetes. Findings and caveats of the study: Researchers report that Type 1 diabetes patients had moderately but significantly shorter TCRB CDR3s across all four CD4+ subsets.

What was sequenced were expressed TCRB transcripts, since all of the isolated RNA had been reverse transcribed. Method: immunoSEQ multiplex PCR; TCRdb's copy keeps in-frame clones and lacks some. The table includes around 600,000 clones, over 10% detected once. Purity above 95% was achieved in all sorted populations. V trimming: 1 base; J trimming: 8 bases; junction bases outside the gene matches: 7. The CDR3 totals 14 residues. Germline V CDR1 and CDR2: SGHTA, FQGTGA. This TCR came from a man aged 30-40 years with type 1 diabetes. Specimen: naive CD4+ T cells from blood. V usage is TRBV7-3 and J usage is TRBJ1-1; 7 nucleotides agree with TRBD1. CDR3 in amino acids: CASSLKGAGTEAFF. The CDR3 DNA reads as TGTGCCAGCAGCTTAAAGGGGGCCGGGACCGAAGCTTTCTTT. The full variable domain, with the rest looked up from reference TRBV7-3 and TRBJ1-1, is GAGVSQTPSNKVTEKGKYVELRCDPISGHTALYWYRQSLGQGPEFLIYFQGTGAADDSGLPNDRFFAVRPEGSVSTLKIQRTERGDSAVYLCASSLKGAGTEAFFGQGTRLTVV.